A selection of T cell receptor beta chains follows, all from one sample in a study of shared clonotypes between healthy human individuals. Only in-frame clones appear in the TCRdb table, and some are missing; sequencing was by immunoSEQ multiplex PCR. In the table there are roughly 2.2 million clones, approximately 95% of which are singletons. Input material: naive CD4+ T cells from PBMCs. These receptors originate from a man aged 18 to 29 in good health. Some clones in this sample may be carry-over from other donors' samples. CDR3s include the opening cysteine and the closing phenylalanine or tryptophan. Each record gives: D gene, V gene, J gene, CDR3 protein, CDR3 DNA. A D gene is named only where the DNA matches it firmly.

d_call: NA; v_call: TRBV20-1; j_call: TRBJ1-1; cdr3_aa: CSGTDNTEAFF; cdr3_nt: TGCAGCGGGACGGATAACACTGAAGCTTTCTTT
d_call: TRBD1; v_call: TRBV28; j_call: TRBJ2-1; cdr3_aa: CASTPQGQGFHNEQFF; cdr3_nt: TGTGCCAGCACCCCTCAGGGACAGGGGTTTCACAATGAGCAGTTCTTC
d_call: TRBD1; v_call: TRBV19; j_call: TRBJ1-2; cdr3_aa: CASSQGGQPRYGYTF; cdr3_nt: TGTGCCAGTAGCCAGGGGGGACAGCCCCGCTATGGCTACACCTTC
d_call: NA; v_call: TRBV5-1; j_call: TRBJ2-7; cdr3_aa: CASSGTGLHYEQYF; cdr3_nt: TGCGCCAGCAGCGGAACGGGTCTCCACTACGAGCAGTACTTC
d_call: NA; v_call: TRBV6-5; j_call: TRBJ1-2; cdr3_aa: CASSYSVGNYGYTF; cdr3_nt: TGTGCCAGCAGTTATAGCGTGGGGAACTATGGCTACACCTTC
d_call: NA; v_call: TRBV5-1; j_call: TRBJ2-1; cdr3_aa: CASSQWAGTGFNEQFF; cdr3_nt: TGCGCCAGCAGCCAATGGGCGGGGACGGGTTTCAATGAGCAGTTCTTC
d_call: NA; v_call: TRBV9; j_call: TRBJ2-2; cdr3_aa: CASSVATAGELFF; cdr3_nt: TGTGCCAGCAGCGTAGCAACCGCCGGGGAGCTGTTTTTT
d_call: NA; v_call: TRBV7-2; j_call: TRBJ1-3; cdr3_aa: CASSLTNSGNTIYF; cdr3_nt: TGTGCCAGCAGCTTAACGAACTCTGGAAACACCATATATTTT
d_call: NA; v_call: TRBV30; j_call: TRBJ1-1; cdr3_aa: CAWSRGEAEAFF; cdr3_nt: TGTGCCTGGAGTAGAGGGGAGGCTGAAGCTTTCTTT
d_call: NA; v_call: TRBV4-1; j_call: TRBJ2-5; cdr3_aa: CASSRLLRDQETQYF; cdr3_nt: TGCGCCAGCAGCCGACTCTTGAGGGACCAAGAGACCCAGTACTTC
d_call: NA; v_call: TRBV18; j_call: TRBJ1-4; cdr3_aa: CASSPGKVTNEKLFF; cdr3_nt: TGTGCCAGCTCACCAGGGAAAGTAACTAATGAAAAACTGTTTTTT
d_call: NA; v_call: TRBV6-6; j_call: TRBJ1-3; cdr3_aa: CATQSWGSSSGNTIYF; cdr3_nt: TGTGCCACCCAATCTTGGGGGTCGAGCTCTGGAAACACCATATATTTT
d_call: NA; v_call: TRBV29-1; j_call: TRBJ1-1; cdr3_aa: CSVARGRGTEAFF; cdr3_nt: TGCAGCGTTGCACGCGGTCGGGGGACTGAAGCTTTCTTT
d_call: NA; v_call: TRBV2; j_call: TRBJ2-2; cdr3_aa: CASRDLGGTGELFF; cdr3_nt: TGTGCCAGCAGGGACCTAGGGGGGACCGGGGAGCTGTTTTTT